This passage covers 25 T cell receptor gamma chains from one sample sequenced in a study of gamma delta lymphoproliferative disorders and STAT genes. TCRdb reapplied CATT to the multiplex PCR reads. This table holds roughly 2,000 gamma-chain clones, 12% found once. Genomic DNA from isolated PBMCs served as the sequencing template. Material: blood. The receptors here all came from a human donor with gamma-delta T-cell large granular lymphocyte leukemia.

This clone was picked up many times. The rearrangement uses TRGV5 and TRGJ1 or TRGJ2. Matching the DNA to germline supplied the J gene, which TCRdb does not give. CDR3 length: 14 amino acids. The V segment lost 0 bases and the J segment 5 bases; nucleotides outside the gene matches: 7. The germline gives CDR1 VINAFY, CDR2 YDVSNSKD. The CDR3 loop is CATWDRPENYKKLF. CDR3 bases: TGTGCCACCTGGGACAGGCCTGAAAATTATAAGAAACTCTTT.

This clone is labeled as medium-sized. The J gene is TRGJ1 or TRGJ2, the V gene TRGV4. TCRdb gives no J gene; it was assigned here by matching the DNA to germline. CDR3 length equals 14 residues. Trimming at V came to 4 bases and at J to 7 bases, leaving 13 bases not matched to a gene. Germline V gives CDR1 EGSTGY, CDR2 YDSYTSSV. CDR3 loop: CATWEMIAEYKKLF. The DNA for the CDR3 is TGTGCCACCTGGGAGATGATAGCGGAGTATAAGAAACTCTTT.

This clone was seen just once. Because the CDR3's place on the DNA is in doubt, the DNA is left out and the CDR3 is given as listed by TCRdb. V gene TRGV4 was called; the J gene was not. Germline V lookup: CDR1 EGSTGY, CDR2 YDSYTSSV. The CDR3 length is 19 residues, termini included. This chain's CDR3 is CATWVRIIIRNSLAVEQHF.

This clone was detected ten times or more. The rearrangement uses TRGV2 and TRGJP2. Here the J gene was assigned by germline matching of the DNA, as TCRdb has none. Germline assignment: CDR1 EGSNGY and CDR2 YDSYNSKV. After removal of 0 bases from V and 9 bases from J, the junction contained 22 bases not matched to a gene. The CDR3 extends over 19 amino acids. This CDR3 is CATWDGQLGSSFTYWIKTF. The CDR3 nucleotides are TGTGCCACCTGGGACGGGCAATTAGGATCCTCCTTCACCTATTGGATCAAGACGTTT.

This clone came up many times. The protein TCRdb lists belongs to a much larger clone and differs from this DNA's translation at residue 6, which points to a read error; the protein shown is made from the DNA. The sample carries other DNA sequences with the same CDR3. The chain carries TRGV9 and TRGJ1 or TRGJ2. The J gene, absent from TCRdb, was called here by matching the DNA to germline. V was clipped by 9 bases and J by 12 bases; unmatched bases: 8. The CDR3 contains 9 residues. The V gene's germline CDR1 is GITISATS and CDR2 ISYDGTV (reference sequence). This chain's CDR3 is CALERRKLF. Written as DNA, the CDR3 is TGTGCCTTGGAGAGGAGGAAACTCTTT.

Comment on this clone: The limits of the CDR3 on the DNA are not certain, so only TCRdb's listed CDR3 is given. The V gene is TRGV11; the J gene was not called. TRGV11 is an ORF; its function is uncertain. A total of 13 residues make up the CDR3, ends included. CDR3 amino acids: CTTVPAGLGRKLF.

This clone has just one count. TRGV10 is the V gene, and the J gene was not called. TRGV10 is recorded as an ORF, its role being uncertain. This CDR3 spans 10 amino acids. Written as DNA, the CDR3 is TGTGCTGCGTGGGGGGGGCGTAAACTCTTT. Protein product: CAAWGGRKLF.

By its share, this clone is medium-sized. TCRdb assigns this DNA the protein of a much larger clone, which departs from its translation at residue 3; this likely reflects a read error, and the protein shown comes from translating the DNA. The rearrangement joins TRGV9 to TRGJ1 or TRGJ2. No J gene is reported in TCRdb; it was inferred here by comparing the DNA with germline. With V trimmed by 11 bases and J by 12 bases, 10 bases remained unmatched. Germline V gene data show CDR1 as GITISATS and CDR2 as ISYDGTV (reference sequence). This CDR3 spans 9 amino acids. The CDR3 DNA reads as TGTGCCTCGGAGAGGGGGAAACTCTTT. It is translated as CASERGKLF.

The chain links TRGV4 to TRGJ1 or TRGJ2. The J gene, absent from TCRdb, was called here by matching the DNA to germline. The junction had 14 bases not matched to a gene; V was cut back by 6 bases and J by 0 bases. The CDR3 contains 16 residues. Germline CDR1 reads EGSTGY; CDR2 reads YDSYTSSV. CDR3 DNA sequence: TGTGCCACCTGGATGGGCCCGTCGAAGAATTATTATAAGAAACTCTTT. Amino acids: CATWMGPSKNYYKKLF.

This clone appeared many times. V is TRGV10 and J is TRGJ1 or TRGJ2. No J gene was available from TCRdb, and it was assigned here by a germline match of the DNA. TRGV10 is marked as an open reading frame, function uncertain. This CDR3 is 12 amino acids long. Trimming cost V 8 bases and J 8 bases; bases outside gene matches: 10. CDR3 protein: CAAWDFPNKKLF. The DNA for the CDR3 is TGTGCTGCGTGGGATTTCCCAAATAAGAAACTCTTT.

Turning to this clone: A much larger clone is a single base away; this may be a read error. At the DNA level, this CDR3 is encoded by other sequences in the same sample as well. The chain carries TRGV8 and TRGJ1 or TRGJ2. TCRdb is silent on the J gene; assignment here came from matching the DNA to germline. This CDR3 is built from 13 residues. Germline V gene data show CDR1 as VENAVY and CDR2 as YDSYNSRV. Trimming at V came to 2 bases and at J to 8 bases, leaving 9 bases not matched to a gene. The CDR3 coding sequence is TGTGCCACCTGGGATAAAGGCCCACATAAGAAACTCTTT. Amino acids: CATWDKGPHKKLF.

This clone has ten or more counts. With a much larger clone just one base away, this may be a read error. The chain joins TRGV8 to TRGJ1 or TRGJ2. TCRdb offers no J gene call, so here the DNA was matched to germline to obtain one. Germline V gene data show CDR1 as VENAVY and CDR2 as YDSYNSRV. V gave up 6 bases and J gave up 0 bases; unmatched junction bases: 2. The CDR3 length is 12 residues. The CDR3 protein is CATWKNYYKKLF. CDR3 in DNA: TGTGCCACCTGGAAGAATTATTATAAGAAACTCTTT.

In its sample, this clone was seen many times. The chain links TRGV11 to TRGJ1 or TRGJ2. TCRdb offers no J gene call, so here the DNA was matched to germline to obtain one. TRGV11 is an ORF, and what it does is uncertain. CDR3 length: 15 residues. The junction had 3 bases not matched to a gene; V was cut back by 0 bases and J by 1 base. The CDR3 spells CACWIRHDNYYKKLF. For the CDR3, the DNA is TGTGCCTGCTGGATTAGGCACGACAATTATTATAAGAAACTCTTT.

This clone was observed at least ten times. V and J are TRGV10 and TRGJP2. The J gene, left out of TCRdb, was set here by checking the DNA against germline. TRGV10 falls under the ORF class, with uncertain function. The CDR3 is made up of 14 amino acids. The V gene end was trimmed by 8 bases and the J gene end by 7 bases; junction bases not matched to a gene: 11. The CDR3 DNA follows: TGTGCTGCGTGGGATTTGAGGATTGATTGGATCAAGACGTTT. Amino acid sequence: CAAWDLRIDWIKTF.

Many counts were recorded for this clone. The V gene is TRGV8, the J gene TRGJP2. No J gene is reported in TCRdb; it was inferred here by comparing the DNA with germline. Unmatched junction bases numbered 0, after V lost 2 bases and J lost 0 bases. The CDR3 runs to 14 residues. Per germline, CDR1 VENAVY and CDR2 YDSYNSRV. CDR3 in amino acids: CATWDNSSDWIKTF. CDR3 nucleotide sequence: TGTGCCACCTGGGATAATAGTAGTGATTGGATCAAGACGTTT.

In this sample, this clone is medium-sized. This sequence joins TRGV11 and TRGJP1. The J gene was not available in TCRdb and was assigned here by matching the DNA to germline segments. TRGV11 carries the ORF label, with uncertain function. The CDR3 has 18 amino acids. The V segment lost 0 bases and the J segment 1 base; nucleotides outside the gene matches: 8. CDR3 residues: CACWIRHVWITTGWFKIF. The CDR3, as DNA: TGTGCCTGCTGGATTAGGCACGTTTGGATTACCACTGGTTGGTTCAAGATATTT.

This clone was found many times. This chain uses TRGV8 with TRGJP1. The J gene, missing from TCRdb, was assigned here through DNA to germline matching. The germline V gene encodes CDR1 VENAVY and CDR2 YDSYNSRV. V gave up 6 bases and J gave up 3 bases; unmatched junction bases: 10. The CDR3 loop spans 15 amino acids. In DNA, the CDR3 is TGTGCCACCTGGATAGGCGGGGCCACTGGTTGGTTCAAGATATTT. It is translated as CATWIGGATGWFKIF.

This clone was observed many times. The V call is TRGV5, the J call TRGJ1 or TRGJ2. TCRdb does not report a J gene; here it was assigned by matching the DNA to germline references. Trimming removed 0 bases from V and 6 bases from J; junction bases left unmatched: 5. This CDR3 has 13 amino acids. Germline V gene data show CDR1 as VINAFY and CDR2 as YDVSNSKD. CDR3 nucleotides: TGTGCCACCTGGGACAGGCCGAGTTATAAGAAACTCTTT. It translates to CATWDRPSYKKLF.

Concerning this clone itself: The DNA is omitted, as the CDR3 cannot be located on it reliably, and the CDR3 follows TCRdb's listing. No J gene was named, though the V gene is TRGV2. Germline-derived CDR1 and CDR2 are EGSNGY and YDSYNSKV. The CDR3 has 19 amino acids, counting both end residues. CDR3 amino acids: CATWDGHIIRNSLAVEQHF.

This clone has a count of ten or more. The chain recombines TRGV5P with TRGJ1 or TRGJ2. The J gene, left out of TCRdb, was set here by checking the DNA against germline. TRGV5P counts as a pseudogene. The CDR3 runs 14 residues. The CDR3 loop reads CATWGTRLYYKKLF. The CDR3 bases are TGTGCCACCTGGGGGACGAGGCTTTATTATAAGAAACTCTTT.

This clone is classed as medium-sized. The chain joins TRGV10 to TRGJ1 or TRGJ2. Matching the DNA to germline supplied the J gene, which TCRdb does not give. TRGV10 is placed among ORFs of uncertain function. With 8 bases clipped from V and 3 bases from J, the junction kept 8 bases outside the gene matches. The CDR3 totals 13 residues. The CDR3: CAAWDYSYYKKLF. The CDR3, as DNA: TGTGCTGCGTGGGATTACTCTTATTATAAGAAACTCTTT.

This clone has only a few counts. V is TRGV4 and J is TRGJ1 or TRGJ2. TCRdb supplies no J gene; here it was assigned by aligning the nucleotide sequence to germline. V shed 8 bases and J 7 bases; nucleotides not matched to a gene: 5. Germline V gene sequence: CDR1 EGSTGY, CDR2 YDSYTSSV. This CDR3 contains 10 residues. Written as DNA, the CDR3 is TGTGCCACCTCCAGATATAAGAAACTCTTT. This translates into CATSRYKKLF.

By share of the sample, this clone is large (0.1 to 1%). Additional DNA sequences in this sample encode the identical CDR3. V is TRGV4 and J is TRGJ1 or TRGJ2. Assignment of the J gene here rests on matching the DNA to germline, because TCRdb gives none. The CDR3 sequence is 15 residues long. Germline V gene data show CDR1 as EGSTGY and CDR2 as YDSYTSSV. The V gene end was trimmed by 9 bases and the J gene end by 0 bases; junction bases not matched to a gene: 14. Here the CDR3 reads CATQQPLSNYYKKLF. As DNA, the CDR3 is TGTGCCACCCAGCAGCCATTATCGAATTATTATAAGAAACTCTTT.

This clone was counted many times. The protein recorded in TCRdb matches a much larger clone and deviates from this DNA's translation at residue 5, suggesting a read error; the protein here is obtained by translating the DNA. This chain links TRGV9 with TRGJ1 or TRGJ2. Assignment of the J gene here rests on matching the DNA to germline, because TCRdb gives none. Germline lookup yields CDR1 GITISATS and CDR2 ISYDGTV (reference sequence). The CDR3 sequence is 9 residues long. The J segment lost 12 bases and the V segment lost 9 bases, leaving 8 bases of the junction unmatched. The DNA for the CDR3 is TGTGCCTTGGAGAAGGGGAAACTCTTT. Its translation: CALEKGKLF.

In this sample, this clone is medium-sized. It is unclear where the CDR3 begins or ends on the DNA, so no DNA is shown, and the CDR3 is as TCRdb lists it. For the V gene the call is TRGV11; the J gene has no call. TRGV11 is an open reading frame, and its role is uncertain. The CDR3 sequence runs 20 residues, both termini included. The CDR3: CTTVPAGLGTRRITGWFKIF.